The 26 T cell receptor beta chains below were found in one sample sequenced in a study of CDR3 diversity in severe acne. MiXCR was run by TCRdb on the PCR reads, yielding one entry per CDR3 protein. The sample shows tens of thousands of distinct CDR3 sequences, under 65% of them seen only once. Sequences were obtained from blood. The receptors stem from a male donor in good health, without acne.

This chain joins TRBV7-9 and TRBJ2-2; 7 bases align to TRBD1. V was pared by 5 bases and J by 5 bases, with 2 bases of the junction left unmatched. Per the germline V gene, CDR1 is SEHNR and CDR2 is FQNEAQ (reference sequence). This CDR3 contains 13 residues. The CDR3 DNA reads as TGTGCCAGCAGCCAGACAGGGACCGGGGAGCTGTTTTTT. As protein: CASSQTGTGELFF.

This chain's CDR3 is CASSVRLAGVQPYEQYF. For the CDR3, the DNA is TGCGCCAGCAGTGTTCGACTAGCGGGAGTTCAGCCCTACGAGCAGTACTTC. The chain uses TRBV10-1 and TRBJ2-7, with TRBD2 matching 12 bases. V lost 4 bases to trimming and J lost 2 bases; unmatched junction nucleotides: 9. The CDR3 is 17 residues long. Germline V gene lookup returns CDR1 WNHNN and CDR2 SYGVQD (reference sequence).

The sample holds one count of this clonotype. The chain employs TRBV20-1 and TRBJ2-7, with D possibly matching TRBD1 (6 bases). Per the germline V gene, CDR1 is DFQATT and CDR2 is SNEGSKA (reference sequence). V lost 6 bases and J 5 bases, leaving 29 bases between the germline ends. This CDR3 is built from 17 residues. The CDR3 DNA reads as TGCAGTGCCAGCAGCCGTGGGGCCAGGGGCTGGACGAACGAGCAGTACTTC. This translates into CSASSRGARGWTNEQYF.

V gene TRBV7-6 combines with J gene TRBJ2-5; 7 bases map to TRBD2. CDR1 is SGHVS, CDR2 FNYEAQ, per germline. The CDR3 contains 11 residues. Germline trimming cut 11 bases from V and 2 bases from J; bases unmatched to any gene: 2. The CDR3 DNA is TGTGCCGGGGGGGGGCAAGAGACCCAGTACTTC. Its protein product is CAGGGQETQYF.

The J gene is TRBJ2-7, the V gene TRBV24-1, with D possibly being TRBD1 (7 bases). Germline CDR1 and CDR2: KGHDR and SFDVKD. The V end was cut by 4 bases, the J end by 7 bases, with 16 bases between. The CDR3 totals 14 residues. CDR3 residues: CATSEEGAAREQYF. The DNA of the CDR3 is TGTGCCACCAGTGAGGAGGGGGCGGCTCGGGAGCAGTACTTC.

The rearrangement uses TRBV6-5 and TRBJ1-5; TRBD1 is a possible D gene (5 bases). The germline V gene has CDR1 MNHEY and CDR2 SVGAGI. V was pared by 0 bases and J by 11 bases, with 23 bases between. The CDR3 has 17 amino acids. As DNA, the CDR3 is TGTGCCAGCAGTTACTCGACCAGGGTGAGGTACCAAGAGACCCAGCATTTT. It translates to CASSYSTRVRYQETQHF.

The chain combines TRBV20-1 with TRBJ1-2; 10 bases line up with TRBD1. J gave up 3 bases and V 5 bases, and 9 bases lay outside the gene matches. This CDR3 is built from 15 residues. Germline V CDR1 and CDR2: DFQATT, SNEGSKA (reference sequence). The CDR3 here is CSAPRGTGVDYGYTF. The CDR3 DNA reads TGCAGTGCTCCCCGCGGGACAGGGGTAGACTATGGCTACACCTTC.

The chain employs TRBV20-1 and TRBJ2-3, with 13 bases identical to TRBD2. Germline V lookup: CDR1 DFQATT, CDR2 SNEGSKA (reference sequence). Germline trimming cut 3 bases from V and 2 bases from J; bases unmatched to any gene: 5. The CDR3 contains 16 residues. As DNA, the CDR3 is TGCAGTGCTAGGGGGACTAGCGGGGACTTCACAGATACGCAGTATTTT. Protein sequence: CSARGTSGDFTDTQYF.

The gene calls are TRBV5-1 and TRBJ1-3, with no clear D. The CDR3 contains 14 residues. Germline CDR1 and CDR2: SGHRS and YFSETQ. V shed 4 bases and J shed 2 bases, with 10 bases lying between them. As DNA, the CDR3 is TGCGCCAGCAGCCCGACATCAGCTGGAAACACCATATATTTT. Translated, it gives CASSPTSAGNTIYF.

The chain employs TRBV7-3 and TRBJ1-2; no reliable D call. In germline, CDR1 is SGHTA, CDR2 FQGTGA. The V end lost 1 base, the J end lost 8 bases, and 11 bases lay between the germline ends. This CDR3 is built from 13 residues. CDR3 protein: CASSLNGFRGYTF. The CDR3 DNA reads TGTGCCAGCAGCTTAAACGGGTTTCGAGGCTACACCTTC.

The chain is built from TRBV7-8 and TRBJ2-5, with D tentatively TRBD1 or TRBD2 (5 bases each). CDR3 length: 16 amino acids. Germline V gene lookup returns CDR1 SGHVS and CDR2 FQNEAQ. V lost 7 bases to trimming and J lost 11 bases, with 29 bases between them. The CDR3 protein is CASTRQRTSGPTDQYF. The CDR3 nucleotides read TGTGCCAGCACCCGACAGCGGACCAGCGGACCCACAGATCAGTACTTC.

The V gene is TRBV7-9, the J gene TRBJ1-1; D not certain. Trimming pared 2 bases from V and 7 bases from J, leaving 8 bases between. This CDR3 has 12 amino acids. Per the germline V gene, CDR1 is SEHNR and CDR2 is FQNEAQ (reference sequence). The CDR3 DNA reads TGTGCCAGCAGCTTAAAGGCCATTGAAGCTTTCTTT. Translating it yields CASSLKAIEAFF.

This clonotype was counted once. The rearrangement uses TRBV10-3 and TRBJ2-5, with 13 bases lining up with TRBD2. The CDR3 contains 16 residues. The junction had 6 bases not matched to a gene; V was cut back by 3 bases and J by 5 bases. Germline loops: CDR1 ENHRY, CDR2 SYGVKD. The CDR3 DNA is TGTGCCATCAGTGAAACACTAGCGGGGGGGAAGGAGACCCAGTACTTC. Translating gives CAISETLAGGKETQYF.

The sample holds a few counts of this clonotype. The chain uses TRBV20-1 and TRBJ1-3; D is ambiguous. The V and J ends lost 6 bases and 0 bases respectively, with 12 bases between them. The CDR3 is made up of 14 amino acids. Looked up from germline, CDR1 is DFQATT and CDR2 is SNEGSKA (reference sequence). CDR3 coding DNA: TGCAGTGCCAGCCCCTCCGTCTCTGGAAACACCATATATTTT. Residues: CSASPSVSGNTIYF.

CDR3 amino acids: CSANGRTSSYEQYF. Here the CDR3 DNA reads TGCAGTGCTAACGGACGGACTAGCTCCTACGAGCAGTACTTC. This chain links TRBV20-1 with TRBJ2-7; TRBD2 aligns across 7 bases. Germline CDR1 reads DFQATT; CDR2 reads SNEGSKA (reference sequence). V shed 4 bases and J 0 bases; nucleotides not matched to a gene: 6. This CDR3 spans 14 amino acids.

V gene TRBV20-1 combines with J gene TRBJ2-2, with D perhaps given as TRBD1 or TRBD2 (5 bases each). The CDR3 runs to 14 residues. Trimming cost V 5 bases and J 5 bases, with 15 bases left between them. CDR1 is DFQATT and CDR2 is SNEGSKA in the germline V gene (reference sequence). CDR3 DNA sequence: TGCAGTGCTGGGGACCTTAGCAGGACCGGGGAGCTGTTTTTT. This encodes CSAGDLSRTGELFF.

The V call is TRBV10-1, the J call TRBJ2-2, with 8 bases fitting TRBD2. The germline CDR1 and CDR2 sequences are WNHNN and SYGVQD (reference sequence). This CDR3 spans 14 amino acids. The V and J ends lost 2 bases and 6 bases, in that order; junction bases with no gene match: 2. The CDR3 sequence is CASSEGGGSGELFF. CDR3 coding DNA: TGCGCCAGCAGTGAGGGCGGGGGGTCCGGGGAGCTGTTTTTT.

This clonotype was counted ten times or more. The chain uses TRBV6-1 and TRBJ1-5; TRBD1 agrees at 7 bases. V shed 5 bases, J shed 5 bases, and the junction held 6 bases outside the gene matches. The CDR3 length is 14 residues. Germline V gives CDR1 MNHNS, CDR2 SASEGT. The CDR3 DNA is TGTGCCAGCAGTATAGGGACAGTTTATCAGCCCCAGCATTTT. Translating it yields CASSIGTVYQPQHF.

This clonotype came up many times. J is TRBJ1-4 and V is TRBV6-5, with D unclear. The V gene's germline CDR1 is MNHEY and CDR2 SVGAGI. V was pared by 6 bases and J by 15 bases, with 20 bases between. This CDR3 comprises 13 residues. The CDR3 spells CASRHREGHGVFF. Written as DNA, the CDR3 is TGTGCCAGCAGGCACCGGGAGGGCCACGGTGTGTTTTTT.

This clonotype appeared a few times. The chain carries TRBV20-1 and TRBJ2-2, with 8 bases identical to TRBD1. This CDR3 is built from 16 residues. J lost 1 base, V lost 0 bases, and 4 bases had no gene match. Germline V gene data show CDR1 as DFQATT and CDR2 as SNEGSKA (reference sequence). The CDR3 nucleotides read TGCAGTGCTAGAGATCCCGGACAGGGGAACACCGGGGAGCTGTTTTTT. This gives the protein CSARDPGQGNTGELFF.

This chain uses TRBV25-1 with TRBJ2-5; D not resolved. Looked up from germline, CDR1 is MGHDK and CDR2 is SYGVNS. Trimming cost V 9 bases and J 5 bases, with 19 bases left between them. This CDR3 has 14 residues. The CDR3 spells CASSMGSGLETQYF. The CDR3 DNA sequence: TGTGCCAGTAGTATGGGGTCCGGATTGGAGACCCAGTACTTC.

The genes are TRBV20-1 and TRBJ2-2; 7 nucleotides agree with TRBD2. The germline V gene encodes CDR1 DFQATT and CDR2 SNEGSKA (reference sequence). V gave up 3 bases and J gave up 7 bases; unmatched junction bases: 2. The CDR3 covers 12 residues. The CDR3 region has the DNA TGCAGTGCTAGGAGGACTAGCGGGGAGCTGTTTTTT. Its protein product is CSARRTSGELFF.

Concerning this clonotype itself: A read error may explain this, as a much larger clone is one base away. The chain is built from TRBV10-3 and TRBJ2-7; 9 bases align to TRBD1. CDR3 length equals 16 residues. Germline V lookup: CDR1 ENHRY, CDR2 SYGVKD. J was trimmed by 3 bases and V by 10 bases; bases with no gene match: 16. CDR3 residues: CATNFCTGQGNYEQYF. The CDR3, as DNA: TGTGCCACGAACTTCTGTACGGGACAGGGTAACTACGAGCAGTACTTC.

This clonotype was found many times. This rearrangement joins TRBV6-5 to TRBJ1-1; weak D call: TRBD1 (5 bases). The ends were cut back, 6 bases at V and 1 base at J, with 15 bases in the middle. Germline loops: CDR1 MNHEY, CDR2 SVGAGI. The CDR3 runs to 15 residues. CDR3 in DNA: TGTGCCAGCAGGGCTGCGCTACAGGCGAACACTGAAGCTTTCTTT. It codes for CASRAALQANTEAFF.

V is TRBV5-1 and J is TRBJ2-2; TRBD1 matches at 8 bases. V lost 4 bases to trimming and J lost 3 bases; unmatched junction nucleotides: 8. The CDR3 contains 16 residues. Germline V gene lookup returns CDR1 SGHRS and CDR2 YFSETQ. The CDR3 DNA follows: TGCGCCAGCAGCCTCAGACAGGGGATCGACACCGGGGAGCTGTTTTTT. Its protein is CASSLRQGIDTGELFF.

The chain uses TRBV10-3 and TRBJ2-7; D perhaps matches TRBD1 (5 bases). The CDR3 runs 14 residues. Deletions cut 10 bases from V and 0 bases from J, with 16 bases between. From germline, CDR1 is ENHRY and CDR2 SYGVKD. CDR3 in DNA: TGTGCCACCCACCAGGGCTCTAGCTCCTACGAGCAGTACTTC. Translation gives CATHQGSSSYEQYF.